The present entry profiles one T cell receptor beta chain with its context. The target antigen is unknown. Per germline, CDR1 MNHNS and CDR2 SASEGT. V lost 1 base, J lost 4 bases, and 11 bases lay in between. CDR3 length equals 15 residues. This sample is drawn from a study of T cell responses to AZD1222 COVID-19 vaccine. Whether given at about 4 or about 12 weeks, second doses were pooled. Data came from immunoSEQ multiplex PCR; TCRdb stores just in-frame clones and leaves some out. This repertoire shows about 94,000 clones, around 87% found once; its top ten account for 9.5% to 13%. Findings and limits, study-wide: The study reported that nearly half of spike-specific TCRs target unmutated variant regions. Repertoire sampling occurred only after the peak T cell response. Spike-specific TCR repertoires showed rising breadth and depth after two AZD1222 doses.

The clonotype was recovered from an adult who received the AZD1222 COVID-19 vaccine. The V and J genes are TRBV6-1 and TRBJ1-5; D gene uncertain. Source: peripheral blood, taken 28 days after the second AZD1222 dose. The CDR3 reads CASSEVGSLNQPQHF. CDR3 DNA: TGTGCCAGCAGTGAAGTTGGAAGTCTGAATCAGCCCCAGCATTTT.